This passage covers 26 T cell receptor beta chains from one sample sequenced in a study of response to subunit inactivated influenza vaccine (dated by TCRdb to between 2018 and 2020). Receptor libraries were prepared by RT-PCR. Sequenced on an Illumina HiSeq 2500. TCRdb handled the public reads itself, with Q25 trimming in fastp and clone calling in MiXCR, and kept productive beta chains. CDR3 protein sequences are deduplicated, and each keeps its most common genes and DNA. Within this sample are approximately 520,000 distinct CDR3 sequences, with less than 30% of them counted one time only. Of the sample, approximately 1.9% is held by the ten largest clones. Source: CD4+ T cells sorted from PBMCs, taken roughly 5 days after vaccination. Receptor source: a man aged 45-65 years who received an inactivated influenza vaccine. Donor details come from another sample of the same person, matched by shared clones.

This clonotype was seen only a few times. The chain carries TRBV20-1 and TRBJ2-3, with D perhaps TRBD1 (6 bases). CDR1 and CDR2 (germline): DFQATT, SNEGSKA (reference sequence). The CDR3 has 16 amino acids. The V end was cut by 0 bases, the J end by 2 bases, with 15 bases between. In DNA form, the CDR3 reads TGCAGTGCTAGAGATCCTCGGACAGCACCCACAGATACGCAGTATTTT. Protein product: CSARDPRTAPTDTQYF.

This clonotype appeared a few times. V gene TRBV27 combines with J gene TRBJ2-7; unclear D gene. The CDR3 runs to 16 residues. Trimming left V 5 bases short and J 0 bases short, with 17 bases between. CDR1 is MNHEY and CDR2 is SMNVEV in the germline V gene (reference sequence). The CDR3, as DNA: TGTGCCAGCAGTCTAACCCGGACGGTTACCTCCTACGAGCAGTACTTC. Its translation: CASSLTRTVTSYEQYF.

This clonotype has more than one count but fewer than ten. This chain links TRBV5-4 with TRBJ2-7, with TRBD2 matching 8 bases. The CDR3 spans 14 residues. The germline V gene encodes CDR1 SGHNT and CDR2 YYREEE (reference sequence). V lost 6 bases and J lost 4; bases outside the gene matches: 9. CDR3 bases: TGTGCCAGCACCAAAGCGGGGGCATCTTACGAGCAGTACTTC. This encodes CASTKAGASYEQYF.

The genes are TRBV5-1 and TRBJ2-5, with D unclear. Germline loops: CDR1 SGHRS, CDR2 YFSETQ. With 5 bases removed from V and 0 bases from J, the gap between germline ends came to 8 bases. The CDR3 spans 13 residues. The CDR3 reads CASSRADQETQYF. The DNA of the CDR3 is TGCGCCAGCAGTCGGGCAGACCAAGAGACCCAGTACTTC.

Many counts were recorded for this clonotype. V usage is TRBV27 and J usage is TRBJ2-2; the match to TRBD1 covers 8 bases. This CDR3 is built from 17 residues. Germline V gives CDR1 MNHEY, CDR2 SMNVEV (reference sequence). The trim removed 5 bases at V and 0 bases at J, leaving 8 bases unmatched. The CDR3 DNA reads as TGTGCCAGCAGTCATCCGGCGACAGGGGCGAACACCGGGGAGCTGTTTTTT. The encoded protein is CASSHPATGANTGELFF.

The genes are TRBV20-1 and TRBJ2-3, with 15 bases lining up with TRBD2. V lost 2 bases to trimming and J lost 4 bases; unmatched junction nucleotides: 1. Germline assignment: CDR1 DFQATT and CDR2 SNEGSKA (reference sequence). CDR3 size: 15 residues. CDR3 in DNA: TGCAGTGCTAGAAGGACTAGCGGGAGGGCAGATACGCAGTATTTT. It encodes CSARRTSGRADTQYF.

This chain's CDR3 is CASRISGLAAYNEQFF. CDR3 in DNA: TGTGCCAGCAGAATATCGGGACTAGCGGCGTACAATGAGCAGTTCTTC. This chain joins TRBV2 and TRBJ2-1, with 11 nucleotides matching TRBD2. This CDR3 has 16 residues. With V trimmed by 6 bases and J by 4 bases, 8 bases remained unmatched. CDR1 SNHLY and CDR2 FYNNEI come from the germline V gene.

CDR3 loop: CASSLGLTGQFF. The CDR3 DNA reads TGTGCCAGCAGCTTAGGCCTAACGGGGCAGTTCTTC. The chain joins TRBV7-2 to TRBJ2-1; D is undetermined. Trimming pared 1 base from V and 12 bases from J, leaving 10 bases between. Germline-derived CDR1 and CDR2 are SGHTA and FQGNSA. This CDR3 region has 12 residues.

The rearrangement uses TRBV18 and TRBJ2-7; 9 nucleotides align to TRBD2. The CDR3 is 15 amino acids. Trimming at V came to 6 bases and at J to 2 bases, leaving 8 bases not matched to a gene. CDR1 is KGHSH and CDR2 is LQKENI in the germline V gene. The CDR3, as DNA: TGTGCCAGCTCCCCAAGACTAGCGGTAACCTACGAGCAGTACTTC. Translating gives CASSPRLAVTYEQYF. Together with reference TRBV18 and TRBJ2-7, the CDR3 gives the full variable domain: NAGVMQNPRHLVRRRGQEARLRCSPMKGHSHVYWYRQLPEEGLKFMVYLQKENIIDESGMPKERFSAEFPKEGPSILRIQQVVRGDSAAYFCASSPRLAVTYEQYFGPGTRLTVT.

This clonotype was counted only a few times. The chain combines TRBV20-1 with TRBJ2-2; D is unclear. The germline gives CDR1 DFQATT, CDR2 SNEGSKA (reference sequence). The CDR3 sequence is 15 residues long. Trimming removed 1 base at V and 0 bases at J, with 9 bases between. The CDR3 nucleotides read TGCAGTGCTAGAGGAGGCAGGACGAACACCGGGGAGCTGTTTTTT. Translated, it gives CSARGGRTNTGELFF.

This clonotype was found a few times. J is TRBJ2-1 and V is TRBV3-1; TRBD2 matches at 14 bases. The germline gives CDR1 LGHDT, CDR2 YNNKEL (reference sequence). J lost 9 bases, V lost 4 bases, and 8 bases had no gene match. The CDR3 covers 16 residues. The DNA of the CDR3 is TGTGCCAGCAGCCCGATGACTAGCGGGGGGGCCTTTGAGCAGTTCTTC. This translates into CASSPMTSGGAFEQFF.

The chain joins TRBV20-1 to TRBJ2-7, with D perhaps matching TRBD1 or TRBD2 (5 bases each). Per the germline V gene, CDR1 is DFQATT and CDR2 is SNEGSKA (reference sequence). This CDR3 has 11 amino acids. V dropped 8 bases and J dropped 11 bases, with 19 bases sitting between them. The CDR3 protein is CSSPLGGWEYF. In DNA, the CDR3 is TGCAGTTCCCCGCTTGGGGGATGGGAGTACTTC.

The chain carries TRBV12-3 or TRBV12-4 and TRBJ2-1, with 7 bases that match TRBD1. This CDR3 spans 17 amino acids. With V trimmed by 4 bases and J by 7 bases, 16 bases remained unmatched. The CDR3 nucleotides read TGTGCCAGCAGTTCGACTAACAGGGGTCAAATAGGGAATGAGCAGTTCTTC. Residues: CASSSTNRGQIGNEQFF.

V usage is TRBV18 and J usage is TRBJ2-6, with D perhaps TRBD1 (5 bases). CDR3 size: 14 residues. V was pared by 2 bases and J by 4 bases, with 6 bases between. Germline CDR1 and CDR2: KGHSH and LQKENI. The CDR3: CASSPSGGANVLTF. The CDR3 bases are TGTGCCAGCTCACCATCAGGGGGGGCCAACGTCCTGACTTTC.

For the CDR3, the DNA is TGTGCCAGCAGCCCGTTAGCGGGAGATACGCAGTATTTT. Its protein is CASSPLAGDTQYF. The chain employs TRBV11-2 and TRBJ2-3; 7 bases line up with TRBD2. V was clipped by 5 bases and J by 5 bases; unmatched bases: 4. CDR1 is SGHAT and CDR2 is FQNNGV in the germline V gene. The CDR3 totals 13 residues.

The chain employs TRBV12-3 or TRBV12-4 and TRBJ1-4; D ambiguous. There are 13 residues in the CDR3. Trimming pared 1 base from V and 8 bases from J, leaving 8 bases between. CDR3 in amino acids: CASSLGLREKLFF. The CDR3, as DNA: TGTGCCAGCAGTTTAGGGTTACGAGAAAAACTGTTTTTT.

This clonotype was seen more than once but under ten times. This sequence joins TRBV20-1 and TRBJ2-3; D unresolved. The CDR3 sequence is 14 residues long. V dropped 6 bases and J dropped 3 bases, with 16 bases sitting between them. Germline CDR1 is DFQATT and CDR2 is SNEGSKA (reference sequence). DNA for the CDR3: TGCAGTGCGGGCAAAATCGACGGTACAGATACGCAGTATTTT. This codes for CSAGKIDGTDTQYF.

The chain uses TRBV6-2 or TRBV6-3 and TRBJ1-5; D is possibly TRBD1 (5 bases). This CDR3 is built from 13 residues. CDR1 is MNHEY, CDR2 SVGEGT, per germline. V lost 8 bases and J 0 bases, leaving 8 bases between the germline ends. CDR3 in DNA: TGTGCCAGCCGGGACTTTAGCAATCAGCCCCAGCATTTT. Encoded protein: CASRDFSNQPQHF.

Only a few counts were recorded for this clonotype. The CDR3 protein is CASSFSAGGHTDTQYF. The CDR3 DNA reads TGTGCCAGCAGCTTCTCAGCGGGGGGGCACACAGATACGCAGTATTTT. This chain uses TRBV7-2 with TRBJ2-3; 10 bases fit TRBD2. The ends lost 3 bases at V and 2 bases at J; junction bases unmatched: 5. Germline CDR1 reads SGHTA; CDR2 reads FQGNSA. CDR3 size: 16 residues.

The chain employs TRBV3-1 and TRBJ2-1, with D uncertain. The V and J ends lost 1 base and 10 bases respectively, with 11 bases between them. This CDR3 contains 13 residues. The V gene's germline CDR1 is LGHDT and CDR2 YNNKEL (reference sequence). As DNA, the CDR3 is TGTGCCAGCAGCCAAGGGCTCGCGGTAGAGCAGTTCTTC. Its translation is CASSQGLAVEQFF.

The chain employs TRBV20-1 and TRBJ2-3; 8 positions match TRBD2. Germline V gene data show CDR1 as DFQATT and CDR2 as SNEGSKA (reference sequence). This CDR3 spans 14 amino acids. The ends lost 5 bases at V and 4 bases at J; junction bases unmatched: 8. The CDR3 loop is CSAERETGADTQYF. Here the CDR3 DNA reads TGCAGTGCTGAGCGGGAGACCGGAGCAGATACGCAGTATTTT.

Only a few counts were recorded for this clonotype. The genes are TRBV5-1 and TRBJ2-2, with 7 positions matching TRBD1. This CDR3 has 17 residues. The V segment lost 3 bases and the J segment 2 bases; nucleotides outside the gene matches: 10. Per the germline V gene, CDR1 is SGHRS and CDR2 is YFSETQ. The CDR3 nucleotides read TGCGCCAGCAGCTCCCCGATGAGGGGGCAAAACACCGGGGAGCTGTTTTTT. Residues: CASSSPMRGQNTGELFF.

CDR3 residues: CASSQDSEAFF. The DNA for the CDR3 is TGTGCCAGCAGCCAGGACTCTGAAGCTTTCTTT. The rearrangement links TRBV7-2 to TRBJ1-1; the D is unclear. V shed 5 bases and J shed 6 bases, with 7 bases lying between them. Germline CDR1 reads SGHTA; CDR2 reads FQGNSA. CDR3 length equals 11 residues. Based on the CDR3 plus reference TRBV7-2 and TRBJ1-1, the full variable domain is GAGVSQSPSNKVTEKGKDVELRCDPISGHTALYWYRQSLGQGLEFLIYFQGNSAPDKSGLPSDRFSAERTGGSVSTLTIQRTQQEDSAVYLCASSQDSEAFFGQGTRLTVV.

The V and J genes are TRBV27 and TRBJ2-7; 14 bases agree with TRBD2. From germline, CDR1 is MNHEY and CDR2 SMNVEV (reference sequence). The CDR3 is made up of 17 amino acids. J lost 4 bases, V lost 3 bases, and 8 bases had no gene match. CDR3 bases: TGTGCCAGCAGTTTTGCCGGGACTAGCGGGGGAAAGTACGAGCAGTACTTC. Amino acid sequence: CASSFAGTSGGKYEQYF.

This clonotype was seen a handful of times. V and J are TRBV11-3 and TRBJ2-5; D might be TRBD2 (5 bases). The germline V gene has CDR1 SGHNT and CDR2 YENEEA. V lost 5 bases to trimming and J lost 7 bases, with 11 bases between them. This CDR3 contains 12 residues. For the CDR3, the DNA is TGTGCCAGCAGCGCCGGAGGCGGGACCCAGTACTTC. Translation: CASSAGGGTQYF.

This clonotype was seen only a few times. This chain joins TRBV27 and TRBJ2-5; tentatively, D is TRBD1 or TRBD2 (6 bases each). The CDR3 is 15 residues long. V lost 1 base and J 11 bases, leaving 20 bases between the germline ends. The germline gives CDR1 MNHEY, CDR2 SMNVEV (reference sequence). DNA for the CDR3: TGTGCCAGCAGTTTATACGGCGGGACACAGACCAAACAGTACTTC. Its protein product is CASSLYGGTQTKQYF.